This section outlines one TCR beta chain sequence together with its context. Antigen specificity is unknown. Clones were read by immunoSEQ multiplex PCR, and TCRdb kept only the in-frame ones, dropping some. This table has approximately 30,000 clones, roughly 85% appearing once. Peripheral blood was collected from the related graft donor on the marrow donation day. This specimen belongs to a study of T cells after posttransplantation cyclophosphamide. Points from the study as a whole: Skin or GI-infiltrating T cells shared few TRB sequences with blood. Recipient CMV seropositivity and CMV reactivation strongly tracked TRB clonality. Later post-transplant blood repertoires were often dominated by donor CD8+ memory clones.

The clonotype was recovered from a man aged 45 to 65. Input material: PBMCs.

In DNA form, the CDR3 reads TGTGCCAGCAGCTTAGTAGGGGGGGACACTGAAGCTTTCTTT. Its protein is CASSLVGGDTEAFF. V gene TRBV7-2 combines with J gene TRBJ1-1; tentatively, D is TRBD1 (6 bases). Germline loops: CDR1 SGHTA, CDR2 FQGNSA. The ends were cut back, 1 base at V and 3 bases at J, with 9 bases in the middle. CDR3 size: 14 residues.